These 27 T cell receptor beta chains originate from one sample sequenced in a study of blood T cell repertoires in COVID-19. Libraries were prepared by immunoSEQ multiplex PCR; TCRdb keeps only in-frame clonotypes and omits some of them. The sample has 100,000 to 150,000 clones; roughly 87% are singletons. The sample taken for sequencing was peripheral blood. The receptor source for this set is a woman older than 75 with acute or convalescent COVID-19.

The chain is built from TRBV18 and TRBJ1-2; D not certain. This CDR3 comprises 14 residues. In germline, CDR1 is KGHSH, CDR2 LQKENI. V gave up 2 bases and J gave up 7 bases, with 14 bases separating them. CDR3 coding DNA: TGTGCCAGCTCACCAATTAGTGGAGGTGGTGGCTACACCTTC. Protein product: CASSPISGGGGYTF. The entire variable domain, with the rest obtained from reference TRBV18 and TRBJ1-2, is as follows: NAGVMQNPRHLVRRRGQEARLRCSPMKGHSHVYWYRQLPEEGLKFMVYLQKENIIDESGMPKERFSAEFPKEGPSILRIQQVVRGDSAAYFCASSPISGGGGYTFGSGTRLTVV.

This rearrangement joins TRBV15 to TRBJ1-1; the D is unclear. Trimming left V 5 bases short and J 6 bases short, with 10 bases between. CDR1 is LNHNV, CDR2 YYDKDF, per germline (reference sequence). This CDR3 has 12 residues. CDR3 amino acids: CATSAGRSEAFF. CDR3 bases: TGTGCCACCAGCGCAGGCCGATCTGAAGCTTTCTTT. Drawing the rest from reference TRBV15 and TRBJ1-1, the complete variable domain is DAMVIQNPRYQVTQFGKPVTLSCSQTLNHNVMYWYQQKSSQAPKLLFHYYDKDFNNEADTPDNFQSRRPNTSFCFLDIRSPGLGDTAMYLCATSAGRSEAFFGQGTRLTVV.

The V gene is TRBV5-4, the J gene TRBJ2-2, with a weak D call TRBD2 (5 bases). Trimming took off 2 bases at V and 2 bases at J, with 7 bases between the two ends. Germline-derived CDR1 and CDR2 are SGHNT and YYREEE (reference sequence). CDR3 length equals 14 residues. In DNA form, the CDR3 reads TGTGCCAGCAGCTTCGGGGTAAACACCGGGGAGCTGTTTTTT. Translation gives CASSFGVNTGELFF. The variable domain in full, completed from reference TRBV5-4 and TRBJ2-2, reads ETGVTQSPTHLIKTRGQQVTLRCSSQSGHNTVSWYQQALGQGPQFIFQYYREEENGRGNFPPRFSGLQFPNYSSELNVNALELDDSALYLCASSFGVNTGELFFGEGSRLTVL.

The CDR3 region is CASSLTAGGYEQYV. The CDR3 DNA sequence: TGCGCCAGCAGCTTGACAGCGGGGGGATACGAGCAGTACGTC. This rearrangement joins TRBV5-1 to TRBJ2-7, with 9 bases aligning to TRBD2. The CDR3 covers 14 residues. V shed 1 base and J 4 bases; nucleotides not matched to a gene: 3. Per the germline V gene, CDR1 is SGHRS and CDR2 is YFSETQ.

The chain uses TRBV5-1 and TRBJ2-1, with a weak D call TRBD1 (5 bases). V was trimmed by 0 bases and J by 4 bases, leaving 11 bases between them. The CDR3 spans 15 residues. The germline V gene encodes CDR1 SGHRS and CDR2 YFSETQ. The CDR3 DNA reads as TGCGCCAGCAGCTTGGGACGGTGGACATACAATGAGCAGTTCTTC. Translation: CASSLGRWTYNEQFF.

This chain links TRBV7-9 with TRBJ2-3; the match to TRBD2 covers 11 bases. Germline assignment: CDR1 SEHNR and CDR2 FQNEAQ (reference sequence). The CDR3 sequence is 15 residues long. With 5 bases clipped from V and 4 bases from J, the junction kept 5 bases outside the gene matches. CDR3 residues: CASSPLAGGADTQYF. The CDR3 bases are TGTGCCAGCAGCCCCCTAGCGGGGGGTGCAGATACGCAGTATTTT.

This chain connects TRBV6-6 to TRBJ1-1; tentatively, D is TRBD1 (6 bases). Germline V gene lookup returns CDR1 MNHNY and CDR2 SVGAGI (reference sequence). The CDR3 is 14 residues long. V was trimmed by 8 bases and J by 5 bases, leaving 18 bases between them. CDR3 nucleotide sequence: TGTGCCAGCTTTTTTGACTCAGGGGTGACTGAAGCTTTCTTT. The encoded protein is CASFFDSGVTEAFF.

The V gene is TRBV7-2, the J gene TRBJ1-3; a possible D gene is TRBD1 (5 bases). The CDR3 covers 14 residues. With 4 bases removed from V and 2 bases from J, the gap between germline ends came to 9 bases. Germline CDR1 and CDR2: SGHTA and FQGNSA. Written as DNA, the CDR3 is TGTGCCAGCAGCTGGGGCGGTGCTGGAAACACCATATATTTT. Translated: CASSWGGAGNTIYF.

The gene calls are TRBV3-1 (or the pseudogene TRBV3-2) and TRBJ1-1; D might be TRBD1 (6 bases). With 5 bases removed from V and 4 bases from J, the gap between germline ends came to 14 bases. The germline V gene has CDR1 LGHDT and CDR2 YNNKEL (reference sequence). This CDR3 is built from 14 residues. CDR3 nucleotides: TGTGCCAGCAGCGGCCTGGACAGCCTCACTGAAGCTTTCTTT. Protein sequence: CASSGLDSLTEAFF.

The chain couples TRBV7-2 to TRBJ2-7, with D unclear. Trimming cost V 0 bases and J 4 bases, with 16 bases left between them. The CDR3 has 16 residues. Germline loops: CDR1 SGHTA, CDR2 FQGNSA. The CDR3 DNA is TGTGCCAGCAGCTTAGCGTCAGGATCTCTGGGTTACGAGCAGTACTTC. Amino acids: CASSLASGSLGYEQYF.

This clone was observed a single time. V gene TRBV7-3 combines with J gene TRBJ2-7; D is undetermined. CDR1 SGHTA and CDR2 FQGTGA come from the germline V gene. V gave up 1 base and J gave up 7 bases, with 11 bases separating them. The CDR3 loop spans 13 amino acids. The chain's CDR3 is CASSLSKTGEQYF. The CDR3 nucleotides are TGTGCCAGCAGCTTAAGTAAAACGGGTGAGCAGTACTTC.

The genes are TRBV2 and TRBJ1-1, with D tentatively TRBD1 (5 bases). Germline lookup yields CDR1 SNHLY and CDR2 FYNNEI. Trimming removed 6 bases at V and 5 bases at J, with 13 bases between. The CDR3 contains 13 residues. The DNA of the CDR3 is TGTGCCAGCAGGGCGGGACCTGGGACTGAAGCTTTCTTT. It is translated as CASRAGPGTEAFF. The variable domain in full, completed from reference TRBV2 and TRBJ1-1, reads EPEVTQTPSHQVTQMGQEVILRCVPISNHLYFYWYRQILGQKVEFLVSFYNNEISEKSEIFDDQFSVERPDGSNFTLKIRSTKLEDSAMYFCASRAGPGTEAFFGQGTRLTVV.

This clone has more than one count but fewer than ten. The V and J genes are TRBV5-1 and TRBJ1-2; D is perhaps TRBD1 (5 bases). Trimming pared 0 bases from V and 5 bases from J, leaving 14 bases between. This CDR3 has 15 residues. Germline V gene sequence: CDR1 SGHRS, CDR2 YFSETQ. The CDR3 coding sequence is TGCGCCAGCAGCTTGGGACTGAGCGGGGGGTATGGCTACACCTTC. It translates to CASSLGLSGGYGYTF.

The V gene is TRBV5-1, the J gene TRBJ2-2, with a possible D match to TRBD1 (5 bases). This CDR3 spans 14 amino acids. The germline V gene has CDR1 SGHRS and CDR2 YFSETQ. V lost 0 bases to trimming and J lost 7 bases, with 10 bases between them. This CDR3 is CASSLAAGIGELFF. CDR3 coding DNA: TGCGCCAGCAGCTTGGCCGCAGGGATCGGGGAGCTGTTTTTT.

This chain joins TRBV2 and TRBJ1-2, with D unclear. The V gene lost 1 base and the J gene lost 4 bases, with 7 bases spanning the gap. The CDR3 covers 13 residues. Germline loops: CDR1 SNHLY, CDR2 FYNNEI. The CDR3 DNA follows: TGTGCCAGCAGTGAAGAGACGGGCTATGGCTACACCTTC. Protein product: CASSEETGYGYTF. The whole variable domain, filled in from reference TRBV2 and TRBJ1-2, reads EPEVTQTPSHQVTQMGQEVILRCVPISNHLYFYWYRQILGQKVEFLVSFYNNEISEKSEIFDDQFSVERPDGSNFTLKIRSTKLEDSAMYFCASSEETGYGYTFGSGTRLTVV.

The chain recombines TRBV5-1 with TRBJ2-5; the D is unclear. V gave up 0 bases and J gave up 3 bases, with 6 bases separating them. CDR1 and CDR2 (germline): SGHRS, YFSETQ. The CDR3 runs 13 residues. CDR3 protein: CASSLAAEETQYF. CDR3 coding DNA: TGCGCCAGCAGCTTGGCCGCAGAAGAGACCCAGTACTTC. Full variable domain (outside the CDR3, taken from reference TRBV5-1 and TRBJ2-5): KAGVTQTPRYLIKTRGQQVTLSCSPISGHRSVSWYQQTPGQGLQFLFEYFSETQRNKGNFPGRFSGRQFSNSRSEMNVSTLELGDSALYLCASSLAAEETQYFGPGTRLLVL.

The chain recombines TRBV10-1 with TRBJ2-1; D uncertain. This CDR3 spans 10 amino acids. V gave up 11 bases and J gave up 8 bases, with 10 bases separating them. Germline CDR1 WNHNN, CDR2 SYGVQD (reference sequence). The CDR3 reads CARPVDEQFF. The CDR3, as DNA: TGCGCCCGCCCGGTGGATGAGCAGTTCTTC.

The chain couples TRBV14 to TRBJ1-3; the match to TRBD1 covers 10 bases. The CDR3 consists of 17 residues. CDR1 and CDR2 (germline): SGHDN, FVKESK. The junction had 8 bases not matched to a gene; V was cut back by 1 base and J by 5 bases. The CDR3 DNA is TGTGCCAGCAGCCAAGGGGTTCGACAGGGGGCTAGAAACACCATATATTTT. It specifies CASSQGVRQGARNTIYF.

V gene TRBV9 combines with J gene TRBJ2-1; 12 bases fit TRBD1. V shed 3 bases, J shed 9 bases, and the junction held 7 bases outside the gene matches. CDR1 SGDLS and CDR2 YYNGEE come from the germline V gene. There are 15 residues in the CDR3. The CDR3 nucleotides read TGTGCCAGCAGCGCCAAGGGACAGGGGGCCGTTGAGCAGTTCTTC. Translating gives CASSAKGQGAVEQFF.

The chain has TRBV12-3 or TRBV12-4 and TRBJ2-3, with D possibly being TRBD1 (5 bases). The CDR3 covers 13 residues. V lost 5 bases and J lost 2, with 8 bases in between. CDR3 DNA: TGTGCCAGCAGTGACAGTAACACAGATACGCAGTATTTT. Translated: CASSDSNTDTQYF.

The V and J genes are TRBV7-9 and TRBJ1-6; TRBD1 agrees at 11 bases. CDR1 is SEHNR and CDR2 is FQNEAQ in the germline V gene (reference sequence). This CDR3 is 14 amino acids long. V trimming: 6 bases; J trimming: 8 bases; junction bases outside the gene matches: 3. The CDR3 bases are TGTGCCAGCAGTGGACAGGGGGCTTATTCACCCCTCCACTTT. Its protein product is CASSGQGAYSPLHF.

CDR3 residues: CSVDQGTALNQPQHF. CDR3 nucleotides: TGCAGCGTTGACCAGGGCACCGCTCTCAATCAGCCCCAGCATTTT. V usage is TRBV29-1 and J usage is TRBJ1-5, with D perhaps matching TRBD1 (5 bases). Germline values: CDR1 SQVTM, CDR2 ANQGSEA. The CDR3 contains 15 residues. V was clipped by 3 bases and J by 3 bases, with 15 bases between them.

This chain connects TRBV5-1 to TRBJ1-1; D may be TRBD1 (6 bases). There are 15 residues in the CDR3. V lost 0 bases and J 0 bases, leaving 9 bases between the germline ends. In germline, CDR1 is SGHRS, CDR2 YFSETQ. In nucleotides, the CDR3 is TGCGCCAGCAGCTTGGAAGGACAGTTGAACACTGAAGCTTTCTTT. Translation gives CASSLEGQLNTEAFF.

The chain carries TRBV19 and TRBJ2-2; 8 nucleotides line up with TRBD1. CDR1 and CDR2 from the germline V gene are LNHDA and SQIVND (reference sequence). The CDR3 runs to 13 residues. Trimming took 10 bases from V and 5 from J; bases not matched to a gene: 6. Here the CDR3 reads CATRTGLTGELFF. In DNA form, the CDR3 reads TGTGCCACCCGGACAGGGCTAACCGGGGAGCTGTTTTTT.

This chain uses TRBV19 with TRBJ1-2; the match to TRBD1 covers 9 bases. V shed 3 bases and J 1 base; nucleotides not matched to a gene: 6. CDR1 and CDR2 from the germline V gene are LNHDA and SQIVND (reference sequence). The CDR3 has 16 amino acids. Here the CDR3 DNA reads TGTGCCAGTAGTATCGGGACAGGGAGCTTTAACTATGGCTACACCTTC. It is translated as CASSIGTGSFNYGYTF.

This clone was seen a single time. The genes are TRBV18 and TRBJ1-2; D is possibly TRBD1 (5 bases). Deletions cut 4 bases from V and 1 base from J, with 25 bases between. There are 19 residues in the CDR3. Germline V gene sequence: CDR1 KGHSH, CDR2 LQKENI. CDR3 in DNA: TGTGCCAGCTCACTCAAGTCTGGGACTCCTAACCGATATAACTATGGCTACACCTTC. The encoded protein is CASSLKSGTPNRYNYGYTF.

The V call is TRBV24-1, the J call TRBJ1-2; D possibly corresponds to TRBD1 (6 bases). CDR3 length: 14 amino acids. Germline assignment: CDR1 KGHDR and CDR2 SFDVKD. Trimming pared 5 bases from V and 4 bases from J, leaving 13 bases between. CDR3 nucleotide sequence: TGTGCCACCAGTGCTCCGGACAGCTTCTATGGCTACACCTTC. This sequence encodes CATSAPDSFYGYTF.